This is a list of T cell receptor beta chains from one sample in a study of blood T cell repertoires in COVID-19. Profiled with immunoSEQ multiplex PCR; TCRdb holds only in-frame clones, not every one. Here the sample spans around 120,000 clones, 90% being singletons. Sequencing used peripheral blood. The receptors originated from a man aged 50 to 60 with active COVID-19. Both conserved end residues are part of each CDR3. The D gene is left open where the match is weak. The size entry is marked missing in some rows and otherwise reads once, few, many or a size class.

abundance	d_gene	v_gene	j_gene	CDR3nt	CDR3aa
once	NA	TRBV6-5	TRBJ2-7	TGTGCCAGCACCCGGGCCGGCGGGTACGAGCAGTACTTC	CASTRAGGYEQYF
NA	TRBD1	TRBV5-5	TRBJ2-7	TGTGCCAGCAGCTCCAGGGGGCAGATCCTGTTGGGATCCTACGAGCAGTACTTC	CASSSRGQILLGSYEQYF
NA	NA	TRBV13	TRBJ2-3	TGTGCCAGCAGCTACAGATTAACTAGCACAGATACGCAGTATTTT	CASSYRLTSTDTQYF
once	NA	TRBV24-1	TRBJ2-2	TGTGCCACCAGTGATTTTGGACAGCACACCGGGGAGCTGTTTTTT	CATSDFGQHTGELFF
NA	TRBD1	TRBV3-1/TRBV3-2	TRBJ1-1	TGTGCCAGCAGCCGACAGGGACAGGTGAACACTGAAGCTTTCTTT	CASSRQGQVNTEAFF
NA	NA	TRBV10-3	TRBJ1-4	TGTGCCATCAGTGCGCGGTCTAATGAAAAACTGTTTTTT	CAISARSNEKLFF
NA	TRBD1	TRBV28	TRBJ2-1	TGTGCCAGCAGTCCGGGTGGGACAGGGGGATACAATGAGCAGTTCTTC	CASSPGGTGGYNEQFF
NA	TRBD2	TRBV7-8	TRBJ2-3	TGTGCCAGCAGCTTAGCGCTCGGCGGGGGGCACACAGATACGCAGTATTTT	CASSLALGGGHTDTQYF
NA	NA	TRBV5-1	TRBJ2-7	TGCGCCAGCAGCTTTTTACCCGGGGGCGGGGGCTCCTACGAGCAGTACTTC	CASSFLPGGGGSYEQYF
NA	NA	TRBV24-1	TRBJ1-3	TGTGCCACACGGGAAGGAGGGCTGGCCTCTGGAAACACCATATATTTT	CATREGGLASGNTIYF